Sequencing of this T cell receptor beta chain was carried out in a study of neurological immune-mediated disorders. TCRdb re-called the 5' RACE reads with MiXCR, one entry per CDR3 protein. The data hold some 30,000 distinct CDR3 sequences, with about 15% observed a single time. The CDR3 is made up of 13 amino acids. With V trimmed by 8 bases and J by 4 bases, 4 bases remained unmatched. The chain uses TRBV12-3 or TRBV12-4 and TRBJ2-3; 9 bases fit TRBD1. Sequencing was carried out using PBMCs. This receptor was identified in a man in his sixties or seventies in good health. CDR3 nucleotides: TGTGCCAGCCCGGGACAGGGAGCAGATACGCAGTATTTT. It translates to CASPGQGADTQYF.